The 15 T cell receptor beta chains listed next were all sequenced from one sample in a study of CD8 T cells in Susac syndrome. After extraction with the RNeasy kit, roughly 0.5 to 1 ug of the RNA was reverse transcribed using random hexamers. TCRdb re-derived calls from the immunoSEQ multiplex PCR reads in MiXCR, one entry per CDR3 protein. The data contain about 71,000 distinct CDR3 sequences, roughly 95% of them seen just once; the ten biggest clones take up 0.11%. Sequencing was performed on CD4+ T cells from PBMCs. These TCRs come from a human donor with multiple sclerosis.

This chain uses TRBV20-1 with TRBJ2-7; D possibly uses TRBD1 or TRBD2 (5 bases each). In germline, CDR1 is DFQATT, CDR2 SNEGSKA (reference sequence). Deletions cut 8 bases from V and 6 bases from J, with 14 bases between. There are 11 residues in the CDR3. Here the CDR3 reads CSSAGQGEQYF. The CDR3 DNA sequence: TGCAGTTCGGCGGGCCAGGGCGAGCAGTACTTC.

The CDR3 DNA is TGTGCCAGCAGCTCCTTAATAGAAGGCACTGAAGCTTTCTTT. Encoded protein: CASSSLIEGTEAFF. The chain has TRBV7-9 and TRBJ1-1; D is ambiguous. CDR3 length equals 14 residues. The germline V gene encodes CDR1 SEHNR and CDR2 FQNEAQ (reference sequence). Trimming took off 4 bases at V and 4 bases at J, with 13 bases between the two ends.

The chain employs TRBV5-1 and TRBJ2-6; no clear D gene. Germline loops: CDR1 SGHRS, CDR2 YFSETQ. With 4 bases removed from V and 0 bases from J, the gap between germline ends came to 8 bases. The CDR3 is made up of 15 amino acids. The CDR3: CASSQGLSGANVLTF. The CDR3 DNA is TGCGCCAGCAGCCAAGGGCTCTCTGGGGCCAACGTCCTGACTTTC.

The chain uses TRBV4-1 and TRBJ2-5, with 7 bases lining up with TRBD2. The CDR3 is 18 residues long. V dropped 1 base and J dropped 2; count of bases not matched to a gene: 13. CDR1 and CDR2 (germline): MGHRA, YSYEKL. CDR3 DNA: TGCGCCAGCAGCCAAGTACCGGGGCTAGCGGTACGGCAAGAGACCCAGTACTTC. Its protein is CASSQVPGLAVRQETQYF.

The chain is built from TRBV28 and TRBJ2-3; D is undetermined. Trimming left V 8 bases short and J 4 bases short, with 4 bases between. The CDR3 extends over 10 amino acids. In germline, CDR1 is MDHEN, CDR2 SYDVKM. The CDR3 spells CASASDTQYF. In nucleotides, the CDR3 is TGTGCCAGCGCCTCAGATACGCAGTATTTT. The full variable domain, in which reference TRBV28 and TRBJ2-3 provide the parts outside the CDR3, is DVKVTQSSRYLVKRTGEKVFLECVQDMDHENMFWYRQDPGLGLRLIYFSYDVKMKEKGDIPEGYSVSREKKERFSLILESASTNQTSMYLCASASDTQYFGPGTRLTVL.

This chain uses TRBV29-1 with TRBJ2-7, with no clear D. The CDR3 has 14 amino acids. Germline V gene data show CDR1 as SQVTM and CDR2 as ANQGSEA. V was shortened by 4 bases and J by 6 bases, with 19 bases between the two germline ends. In DNA, the CDR3 is TGCAGCGTTGCGCTCTTTTCGGGCTCCGGCGAGCAGTACTTC. Protein sequence: CSVALFSGSGEQYF.

V gene TRBV27 combines with J gene TRBJ1-2; D is perhaps TRBD1 (5 bases). CDR1 and CDR2 from the germline V gene are MNHEY and SMNVEV (reference sequence). V was shortened by 6 bases and J by 4 bases, with 9 bases between the two germline ends. CDR3 size: 12 residues. This CDR3 reads CASRGRVYGYTF. CDR3 coding DNA: TGTGCCAGCAGGGGACGGGTCTATGGCTACACCTTC.

The V and J genes are TRBV4-3 and TRBJ2-6; D could derive from TRBD1 or TRBD2 (5 bases each). This CDR3 spans 15 amino acids. Looked up from germline, CDR1 is LGHNA and CDR2 is YSLEER. The V and J ends lost 9 bases and 0 bases respectively, with 12 bases between them. CDR3 protein: CASRGTSSGANVLTF. The CDR3 region has the DNA TGCGCCAGTCGAGGGACCTCCTCTGGGGCCAACGTCCTGACTTTC.

The V gene is TRBV29-1, the J gene TRBJ1-6; possibly TRBD1 for D (5 bases). V was shortened by 4 bases and J by 7 bases, with 11 bases between the two germline ends. The length of the CDR3 is 13 residues. From germline, CDR1 is SQVTM and CDR2 ANQGSEA. The DNA of the CDR3 is TGCAGCGTTGGGTACAGGTCAAATTCACCCCTCCACTTT. It specifies CSVGYRSNSPLHF.

This clonotype was counted a few times. This chain joins TRBV3-1 and TRBJ2-7; perhaps TRBD2 as D (6 bases). CDR1 is LGHDT, CDR2 YNNKEL, per germline (reference sequence). The length of the CDR3 is 17 residues. V was shortened by 4 bases and J by 2 bases, with 21 bases between the two germline ends. The CDR3 region has the DNA TGTGCCAGCAGCCCGCAGGTTGGAGGCGGGGACCCCTACGAGCAGTACTTC. This codes for CASSPQVGGGDPYEQYF.

This rearrangement joins TRBV7-6 to TRBJ2-2; perhaps TRBD2 as D (6 bases). This CDR3 is built from 16 residues. CDR1 is SGHVS, CDR2 FNYEAQ, per germline. V was cut by 3 bases and J by 1 base, with 12 bases left in between. The CDR3 loop reads CASSFMGTLNTGELFF. CDR3 bases: TGTGCCAGCAGCTTCATGGGGACTCTGAACACCGGGGAGCTGTTTTTT. Complete variable domain (other parts from reference TRBV7-6 and TRBJ2-2): GAGVSQSPRYKVTKRGQDVALRCDPISGHVSLYWYRQALGQGPEFLTYFNYEAQQDKSGLPNDRFSAERPEGSISTLTIQRTEQRDSAMYRCASSFMGTLNTGELFFGEGSRLTVL.

This clonotype was detected only once. V usage is TRBV20-1 and J usage is TRBJ2-3; 9 bases agree with TRBD2. J gave up 3 bases and V 0 bases, and 4 bases lay outside the gene matches. This CDR3 contains 15 residues. The germline V gene encodes CDR1 DFQATT and CDR2 SNEGSKA (reference sequence). This CDR3 reads CSAREASGKTDTQYF. In DNA, the CDR3 is TGCAGTGCTAGAGAGGCTAGCGGGAAAACAGATACGCAGTATTTT.

This clonotype was recorded once. The V and J genes are TRBV9 and TRBJ2-5; 7 bases are a match to TRBD2. The ends lost 4 bases at V and 4 bases at J; junction bases unmatched: 10. The germline V gene has CDR1 SGDLS and CDR2 YYNGEE. The CDR3 is 15 residues long. DNA for the CDR3: TGTGCCAGCAGCACCCGGCCTTGGGAGGGAGAGACCCAGTACTTC. Encoded protein: CASSTRPWEGETQYF.

The chain couples TRBV3-1 to TRBJ2-7, with a tentative D call TRBD2 (5 bases). Germline V gene sequence: CDR1 LGHDT, CDR2 YNNKEL (reference sequence). Trimming pared 6 bases from V and 3 bases from J, leaving 12 bases between. The CDR3 runs to 13 residues. This CDR3 is CASRRLGSYEQYF. DNA for the CDR3: TGTGCCAGCAGACGACTGGGGAGCTACGAGCAGTACTTC.

This rearrangement joins TRBV20-1 to TRBJ1-2; D gene unclear. Trimming took 5 bases from V and 2 from J, leaving 15 bases between them. The CDR3 totals 14 residues. Germline values: CDR1 DFQATT, CDR2 SNEGSKA (reference sequence). Here the CDR3 DNA reads TGCAGTGCTGCTCATAAGACAACAAACTATGGCTACACCTTC. Residues: CSAAHKTTNYGYTF.